Below are 23 T cell receptor beta chains sequenced from a single sample in a study of T cell changes during pregnancy in multiple sclerosis (dated by TCRdb to the late 2010s). The library was obtained by the immunoSEQ multiplex PCR assay. TCRdb stores this immuneACCESS table with in-frame sequences only. Part of the clones is absent; in the studies checked, under half of the shortfall reflects unresolved V genes, and no reason is known for the rest. This sample comprises around 69,000 clones, approximately 90% of them detected only once. The ten top clones hold about 2.3% of the sample. The material was peripheral blood, obtained in the first trimester of pregnancy. These receptors were taken from a female donor with multiple sclerosis, enrolled in a pregnancy study.

The chain uses TRBV19 and TRBJ1-1; unclear D gene. Germline-derived CDR1 and CDR2 are LNHDA and SQIVND (reference sequence). V was shortened by 1 base and J by 0 bases, with 12 bases between the two germline ends. This CDR3 has 16 amino acids. CDR3 DNA: TGTGCCAGTAGTATAGGGGCAGCTTCCATGAACACTGAAGCTTTCTTT. It is translated as CASSIGAASMNTEAFF.

This rearrangement joins TRBV5-4 to TRBJ2-3, with TRBD2 matching over 9 bases. There are 16 residues in the CDR3. In germline, CDR1 is SGHNT, CDR2 YYREEE (reference sequence). The trim removed 1 base at V and 7 bases at J, leaving 10 bases unmatched. The DNA for the CDR3 is TGTGCCAGCAGCTTGTTTCTAGCGGGAAGTTCGAATACGCAGTATTTT. Protein: CASSLFLAGSSNTQYF.

The V call is TRBV2, the J call TRBJ2-7, with TRBD2 identical over 13 bases. The CDR3 sequence is 17 residues long. The J segment lost 2 bases and the V segment lost 4 bases, leaving 8 bases of the junction unmatched. Germline V gene lookup returns CDR1 SNHLY and CDR2 FYNNEI. The CDR3 coding sequence is TGTGCCAGCAGTGGTGTGACTAGCGGGAGGATCCCCTACGAGCAGTACTTC. Amino acid sequence: CASSGVTSGRIPYEQYF.

The chain combines TRBV7-8 with TRBJ2-7, with D perhaps matching TRBD2 (6 bases). Trimming shortened V by 5 bases and J by 7 bases, and 27 bases separated the two germline ends. The CDR3 is 17 residues long. Germline V gene sequence: CDR1 SGHVS, CDR2 FQNEAQ. The CDR3 is CASSEAGLSQRQGEQYF. The CDR3 DNA is TGTGCCAGCAGCGAGGCGGGGTTAAGTCAGAGGCAAGGGGAGCAGTACTTC.

This clone showed up just a few times. This rearrangement joins TRBV7-9 to TRBJ2-1; 12 bases align to TRBD2. The CDR3 is made up of 16 amino acids. Germline V gives CDR1 SEHNR, CDR2 FQNEAQ (reference sequence). The trim removed 5 bases at V and 3 bases at J, leaving 5 bases unmatched. In nucleotides, the CDR3 is TGTGCCAGCAGCAAAGGACTAGCGGGAAACTACAATGAGCAGTTCTTC. Its translation is CASSKGLAGNYNEQFF.

In this sample, this clone is medium-sized. V is TRBV19 and J is TRBJ1-1; D gene unclear. Germline lookup yields CDR1 LNHDA and CDR2 SQIVND (reference sequence). The length of the CDR3 is 14 residues. V shed 3 bases and J shed 0 bases, with 8 bases lying between them. CDR3 loop: CASSIPQMNTEAFF. CDR3 sequence (DNA): TGTGCCAGTAGTATCCCCCAAATGAACACTGAAGCTTTCTTT.

The CDR3 nucleotides are TGCGCCAGCAGCCAAGCCCTAGCGGGAGATGGCAAAAACATTCAGTACTTC. Protein product: CASSQALAGDGKNIQYF. The V gene is TRBV4-1, the J gene TRBJ2-4, with 10 positions matching TRBD2. This CDR3 is built from 17 residues. The ends lost 1 base at V and 3 bases at J; junction bases unmatched: 6. CDR1 is MGHRA and CDR2 is YSYEKL in the germline V gene.

This clone was recorded a few times. The chain carries TRBV10-3 and TRBJ1-5, with TRBD1 matching over 8 bases. Germline CDR1 reads ENHRY; CDR2 reads SYGVKD. This CDR3 contains 14 residues. Trimming took 10 bases from V and 2 from J; bases not matched to a gene: 7. The CDR3 reads CASNQGAGNQPQHF. The CDR3 DNA follows: TGTGCCAGTAATCAGGGGGCGGGCAATCAGCCCCAGCATTTT.

The gene calls are TRBV19 and TRBJ2-7, with D possibly matching TRBD2 (5 bases). Per germline, CDR1 LNHDA and CDR2 SQIVND (reference sequence). The CDR3 spans 15 residues. V was pared by 3 bases and J by 3 bases, with 15 bases between. The CDR3 is CASSMDSIEGYEQYF. The CDR3 nucleotides are TGTGCCAGTAGTATGGACTCCATAGAGGGCTACGAGCAGTACTTC.

For the CDR3, the DNA is TGTGCCAGCAGCAACGGACTAGCGGGAGGGCTTCCGTACTTC. Protein sequence: CASSNGLAGGLPYF. This chain links TRBV5-6 with TRBJ2-7, with 15 nucleotides matching TRBD2. Germline CDR1 is SGHDT and CDR2 is YYEEEE. Germline trimming cut 4 bases from V and 12 bases from J; bases unmatched to any gene: 8. This CDR3 contains 14 residues. The full variable domain, in which reference TRBV5-6 and TRBJ2-7 provide the parts outside the CDR3, is DAGVTQSPTHLIKTRGQQVTLRCSPKSGHDTVSWYQQALGQGPQFIFQYYEEEERQRGNFPDRFSGHQFPNYSSELNVNALLLGDSALYLCASSNGLAGGLPYFGPGTRLTVT.

The chain has TRBV4-3 and TRBJ2-1; D perhaps matches TRBD2 (5 bases). V was cut by 1 base and J by 0 bases, with 16 bases left in between. Germline CDR1 is LGHNA and CDR2 is YSLEER. The CDR3 length is 18 residues. The CDR3 loop reads CASSQVAGIASSYNEQFF. In DNA, the CDR3 is TGCGCCAGCAGCCAAGTGGCGGGCATAGCGAGCTCCTACAATGAGCAGTTCTTC.

This clone was recorded once. The chain has TRBV28 and TRBJ1-2, with TRBD1 matching over 7 bases. The CDR3 sequence is 15 residues long. Germline V CDR1 and CDR2: MDHEN, SYDVKM. J was trimmed by 4 bases and V by 5 bases; bases with no gene match: 10. The CDR3 sequence is CASSLDRVLIYGYTF. The CDR3 DNA reads TGTGCCAGCAGTCTCGACAGGGTCTTAATCTATGGCTACACCTTC.

The chain uses TRBV18 and TRBJ1-1; the match to TRBD1 covers 7 bases. Trimming cost V 6 bases and J 2 bases; bases outside gene matches: 9. In germline, CDR1 is KGHSH, CDR2 LQKENI. This CDR3 region has 15 residues. CDR3 DNA: TGTGCCAGCTCGCCGTCGACAGGGCACAACACTGAAGCTTTCTTT. This sequence encodes CASSPSTGHNTEAFF.

The gene calls are TRBV18 and TRBJ2-1; 7 bases fit TRBD2. This CDR3 comprises 17 residues. Trimming cost V 3 bases and J 7 bases; bases outside gene matches: 15. CDR1 is KGHSH, CDR2 LQKENI, per germline. The CDR3 protein is CASSPRGSSSNWNEQFF. The CDR3 DNA sequence: TGTGCCAGCTCACCGCGGGGGAGTAGTTCCAATTGGAATGAGCAGTTCTTC.

This chain links TRBV5-4 with TRBJ2-1, with D maybe TRBD2 (6 bases). CDR1 is SGHNT, CDR2 YYREEE, per germline (reference sequence). V lost 0 bases and J 3 bases, leaving 13 bases between the germline ends. This CDR3 is 16 amino acids long. In DNA form, the CDR3 reads TGTGCCAGCAGCTTGGGGGTAGCGGAGATCTACAATGAGCAGTTCTTC. Protein: CASSLGVAEIYNEQFF. The entire variable domain, with the rest obtained from reference TRBV5-4 and TRBJ2-1, is as follows: ETGVTQSPTHLIKTRGQQVTLRCSSQSGHNTVSWYQQALGQGPQFIFQYYREEENGRGNFPPRFSGLQFPNYSSELNVNALELDDSALYLCASSLGVAEIYNEQFFGPGTRLTVL.

The rearrangement joins TRBV10-3 to TRBJ2-7; 7 bases align to TRBD1. The ends lost 6 bases at V and 0 bases at J; junction bases unmatched: 5. CDR1 is ENHRY, CDR2 SYGVKD, per germline. The CDR3 is made up of 14 amino acids. For the CDR3, the DNA is TGTGCCATCAGCGACAGGGTACTCTCCTACGAGCAGTACTTC. This translates into CAISDRVLSYEQYF.

This rearrangement joins TRBV10-3 to TRBJ2-2, with 7 bases fitting TRBD2. The CDR3 covers 16 residues. Germline V gene lookup returns CDR1 ENHRY and CDR2 SYGVKD. Trimming removed 3 bases from V and 4 bases from J; junction bases left unmatched: 8. CDR3 nucleotide sequence: TGTGCCATCAGTGATCCTAGCGGACAAGTCACCGGGGAGCTGTTTTTT. Translation gives CAISDPSGQVTGELFF.

This CDR3 reads CASSHTGLETQYF. For the CDR3, the DNA is TGCGCCAGCAGCCACACAGGGTTGGAGACCCAGTACTTC. The V call is TRBV4-1, the J call TRBJ2-5; D perhaps matches TRBD1 (6 bases). Trimming pared 3 bases from V and 5 bases from J, leaving 10 bases between. The CDR3 loop spans 13 amino acids. Germline V gives CDR1 MGHRA, CDR2 YSYEKL.

The V gene is TRBV6-1, the J gene TRBJ1-5; TRBD1 aligns across 10 bases. V shed 8 bases and J 7 bases; nucleotides not matched to a gene: 5. Germline loops: CDR1 MNHNS, CDR2 SASEGT. The CDR3 spans 13 residues. This CDR3 is CASRTGGWQPQHF. The CDR3 coding sequence is TGTGCCAGCCGGACAGGGGGATGGCAGCCCCAGCATTTT.

The CDR3 is CASSLVQLQSDYNEQFF. The CDR3 coding sequence is TGTGCCAGCAGCTTAGTGCAACTCCAAAGTGACTACAATGAGCAGTTCTTC. The chain employs TRBV7-9 and TRBJ2-1; D gene ambiguous. The CDR3 has 17 amino acids. Looked up from germline, CDR1 is SEHNR and CDR2 is FQNEAQ (reference sequence). Trimming left V 1 base short and J 3 bases short, with 16 bases between.

The J gene is TRBJ2-5, the V gene TRBV27, with D tentatively TRBD1 (6 bases). The last part of the DNA fits TRBJ2-7 better; the J call may be wrong. Germline CDR1 and CDR2: MNHEY and SMNVEV (reference sequence). The CDR3 is made up of 15 amino acids. CDR3: CASSIDRRFSYEQYF. In nucleotides, the CDR3 is TGTGCCAGCAGTATAGACAGGAGATTCTCCTACGAGCAGTACTTC.

This clone was recorded once. The rearrangement links TRBV7-9 to TRBJ2-3; 7 bases are a match to TRBD1. The CDR3 length is 16 residues. The germline V gene has CDR1 SEHNR and CDR2 FQNEAQ (reference sequence). The ends lost 2 bases at V and 0 bases at J; junction bases unmatched: 5. This CDR3 reads CASSLWTGPSTDTQYF. CDR3 nucleotide sequence: TGTGCCAGCAGCTTATGGACAGGACCTAGCACAGATACGCAGTATTTT.

This rearrangement joins TRBV28 to TRBJ2-1; 14 bases match TRBD2. The V and J ends lost 4 bases and 9 bases, in that order; junction bases with no gene match: 11. The CDR3 loop spans 17 amino acids. The germline V gene encodes CDR1 MDHEN and CDR2 SYDVKM. The CDR3 region has the DNA TGTGCCAGCAGTTCCCACCTGACTAGCGGGAGGGCCGGTGAGCAGTTCTTC. Translation gives CASSSHLTSGRAGEQFF.